The entry that follows covers one T cell receptor (beta chain) sequence. The data stem from a study of shared clonotypes between healthy human individuals. CDR1 and CDR2 from the germline V gene are GTSNPN and SVGIG (reference sequence). This CDR3 is built from 14 residues. Trimming left V 5 bases short and J 2 bases short, with 15 bases between. Produced via immunoSEQ multiplex PCR; TCRdb's table is partial and in-frame only. The sample holds about 470,000 clones, 75% to 85% seen once. The source of this sequence is a woman aged 40 to 49 in good health. Some clones in this sample may be carry-over from other donors' samples. The V and J genes are TRBV30 and TRBJ2-5; a possible D gene is TRBD2 (6 bases). Sequenced input: PBMCs. In DNA form, the CDR3 reads TGTGCCTGGGTCGCCGGGAGCAGACAAGAGACCCAGTACTTC. Translated: CAWVAGSRQETQYF.